These 23 T cell receptor beta chains originate from one sample sequenced in a study of CD8 T cells in Susac syndrome. An input of about 0.5 to 1 ug of RNA was subjected to reverse transcription using random hexamers. TCRdb reprocessed the immunoSEQ multiplex PCR reads with MiXCR, giving one entry per CDR3 protein. The sample holds some 180,000 distinct CDR3 sequences, 90% to 95% seen once. Sequences were obtained from CD4+ T cells from PBMCs. These receptors all come from a human donor with Susac syndrome.

The chain carries TRBV5-1 and TRBJ2-5; a possible D gene is TRBD2 (6 bases). Trimming shortened V by 3 bases and J by 5 bases, and 20 bases separated the two germline ends. Germline V gene sequence: CDR1 SGHRS, CDR2 YFSETQ. The CDR3 sequence is 16 residues long. The CDR3 reads CASSWEEGTSWETQYF. The CDR3 DNA reads as TGCGCCAGCAGCTGGGAGGAGGGGACCTCCTGGGAGACCCAGTACTTC.

The V and J genes are TRBV5-1 and TRBJ2-3, with D maybe TRBD2 (5 bases). The CDR3 runs to 13 residues. Looked up from germline, CDR1 is SGHRS and CDR2 is YFSETQ. V was pared by 2 bases and J by 3 bases, with 7 bases between. CDR3 residues: CASSFSGTDTQYF. Written as DNA, the CDR3 is TGCGCCAGCAGCTTTTCGGGGACAGATACGCAGTATTTT.

The sample holds one count of this clonotype. V gene TRBV5-6 combines with J gene TRBJ1-1, with D perhaps matching TRBD1 (5 bases). The V end was cut by 1 base, the J end by 0 bases, with 10 bases between. Germline-derived CDR1 and CDR2 are SGHDT and YYEEEE. The CDR3 runs 15 residues. The CDR3 sequence: CASSLMGDLNTEAFF. The CDR3 nucleotides are TGTGCCAGCAGCTTGATGGGGGACCTGAACACTGAAGCTTTCTTT.

The rearrangement uses TRBV7-9 and TRBJ2-5, with 7 bases that match TRBD1. Per the germline V gene, CDR1 is SEHNR and CDR2 is FQNEAQ (reference sequence). V shed 3 bases and J 5 bases; nucleotides not matched to a gene: 9. The CDR3 length is 15 residues. This CDR3 is CASSFRQGLRETQYF. The CDR3 region has the DNA TGTGCCAGCAGCTTCCGACAGGGTTTGAGGGAGACCCAGTACTTC.

The chain links TRBV9 to TRBJ1-2; 7 nucleotides align to TRBD1. Germline assignment: CDR1 SGDLS and CDR2 YYNGEE. J gave up 8 bases and V 1 base, and 8 bases lay outside the gene matches. The CDR3 is 14 residues long. For the CDR3, the DNA is TGTGCCAGCAGCGTAAGGGGACAGCTCGGGGGCTACACCTTC. This translates into CASSVRGQLGGYTF.

This chain joins TRBV27 and TRBJ1-5; D perhaps matches TRBD1 (5 bases). Germline V CDR1 and CDR2: MNHEY, SMNVEV (reference sequence). There are 13 residues in the CDR3. V was pared by 5 bases and J by 4 bases, with 9 bases between. Here the CDR3 reads CASSQGINQPQHF. In DNA form, the CDR3 reads TGTGCCAGCAGTCAGGGCATAAATCAGCCCCAGCATTTT.

The genes are TRBV5-1 and TRBJ1-2, with D maybe TRBD1 (6 bases). Germline V gene lookup returns CDR1 SGHRS and CDR2 YFSETQ. V lost 4 bases and J lost 8, with 24 bases in between. The CDR3 extends over 16 amino acids. The CDR3 coding sequence is TGCGCCAGCAGCACACAGGGAAACACTATCCTGGAGGGCTACACCTTC. Translating gives CASSTQGNTILEGYTF.

V gene TRBV15 combines with J gene TRBJ2-1, with D unclear. V lost 4 bases to trimming and J lost 4 bases, with 17 bases between them. The CDR3 totals 16 residues. CDR1 LNHNV and CDR2 YYDKDF come from the germline V gene (reference sequence). The DNA of the CDR3 is TGTGCCACCAGCATAAGAAGCAGGACGACTTACAATGAGCAGTTCTTC. It codes for CATSIRSRTTYNEQFF.

This sequence joins TRBV30 and TRBJ1-1; no firm D call. The germline V gene encodes CDR1 GTSNPN and CDR2 SVGIG (reference sequence). The germline V and J ends were trimmed by 1 base and 6 bases, with 12 bases remaining between them. This CDR3 is 13 amino acids long. This CDR3 is CAWSGHGVPEAFF. The CDR3 nucleotides read TGTGCCTGGAGTGGCCATGGTGTCCCTGAAGCTTTCTTT.

This clonotype was seen a single time. The rearrangement links TRBV14 to TRBJ2-3; D uncertain. V was pared by 8 bases and J by 2 bases, with 14 bases between. This CDR3 contains 14 residues. Germline V lookup: CDR1 SGHDN, CDR2 FVKESK. The CDR3 is CASSLTVATDTQYF. The CDR3 DNA reads TGTGCCAGCTCCTTGACGGTTGCCACAGATACGCAGTATTTT.

The rearrangement joins TRBV5-1 to TRBJ2-3; D is unresolved. Germline CDR1 and CDR2: SGHRS and YFSETQ. CDR3 size: 14 residues. Trimming pared 4 bases from V and 3 bases from J, leaving 12 bases between. The DNA for the CDR3 is TGCGCCAGCAGCGTTGGACGGGCGACAGATACGCAGTATTTT. It yields the protein CASSVGRATDTQYF. The full variable domain, in which reference TRBV5-1 and TRBJ2-3 provide the parts outside the CDR3, is KAGVTQTPRYLIKTRGQQVTLSCSPISGHRSVSWYQQTPGQGLQFLFEYFSETQRNKGNFPGRFSGRQFSNSRSEMNVSTLELGDSALYLCASSVGRATDTQYFGPGTRLTVL.

The gene calls are TRBV19 and TRBJ1-1; maybe TRBD1 (6 bases). Germline V lookup: CDR1 LNHDA, CDR2 SQIVND (reference sequence). V was clipped by 4 bases and J by 0 bases, with 12 bases between them. The CDR3 sequence is 15 residues long. CDR3 nucleotide sequence: TGTGCCAGTAGTAGCAACAGGGTAATGAACACTGAAGCTTTCTTT. This gives the protein CASSSNRVMNTEAFF.

The chain carries TRBV11-2 and TRBJ2-1; TRBD2 is a possible D gene (6 bases). The CDR3 consists of 17 residues. Germline lookup yields CDR1 SGHAT and CDR2 FQNNGV. V lost 1 base, J lost 2 bases, and 15 bases lay in between. CDR3 nucleotides: TGTGCCAGCAGCTTAGGGAGCTTACGGGGGACCTACAATGAGCAGTTCTTC. Translated: CASSLGSLRGTYNEQFF.

The chain combines TRBV20-1 with TRBJ1-2; no clear D gene. The V gene's germline CDR1 is DFQATT and CDR2 SNEGSKA (reference sequence). Trimming left V 1 base short and J 0 bases short, with 6 bases between. This CDR3 is 13 amino acids long. In DNA form, the CDR3 reads TGCAGTGCTAGAGGCCGGGCTAACTATGGCTACACCTTC. Its translation is CSARGRANYGYTF.

V and J are TRBV2 and TRBJ1-1; no clear D. The V gene lost 10 bases and the J gene lost 4 bases, with 19 bases spanning the gap. This CDR3 has 14 residues. Germline V gene lookup returns CDR1 SNHLY and CDR2 FYNNEI. CDR3 residues: CAIFAGIRSTEAFF. In DNA form, the CDR3 reads TGTGCCATATTCGCCGGCATTCGGTCCACTGAAGCTTTCTTT.

The genes are TRBV29-1 and TRBJ1-2; 7 bases fit TRBD1. The V and J ends lost 5 bases and 8 bases, in that order; junction bases with no gene match: 8. CDR3 length equals 12 residues. Germline V gene data show CDR1 as SQVTM and CDR2 as ANQGSEA. Here the CDR3 DNA reads TGCAGCGTTCTGACAGGGACGAGAGGCTACACCTTC. Amino acids: CSVLTGTRGYTF.

This chain uses TRBV7-9 with TRBJ2-3, with D unclear. The CDR3 extends over 15 amino acids. Germline V lookup: CDR1 SEHNR, CDR2 FQNEAQ (reference sequence). With 2 bases removed from V and 0 bases from J, the gap between germline ends came to 9 bases. The CDR3 sequence: CASSLNPASTDTQYF. CDR3 DNA sequence: TGTGCCAGCAGCTTAAACCCCGCTAGCACAGATACGCAGTATTTT.

The chain recombines TRBV6-6 with TRBJ1-5, with 9 bases identical to TRBD1. The germline V gene encodes CDR1 MNHNY and CDR2 SVGAGI (reference sequence). There are 16 residues in the CDR3. The ends lost 6 bases at V and 0 bases at J; junction bases unmatched: 6. The CDR3 reads CASSQPGQGSNQPQHF. The DNA of the CDR3 is TGTGCCAGCAGCCAACCGGGACAGGGTAGCAATCAGCCCCAGCATTTT.

This chain uses TRBV27 with TRBJ2-7; TRBD1 agrees at 7 bases. J was trimmed by 2 bases and V by 4 bases; bases with no gene match: 11. This CDR3 is 16 amino acids long. Germline V lookup: CDR1 MNHEY, CDR2 SMNVEV (reference sequence). CDR3 DNA sequence: TGTGCCAGCAGTTCCCTCCTCCAGGGGGTGGCCTACGAGCAGTACTTC. It specifies CASSSLLQGVAYEQYF.

The V gene is TRBV20-1, the J gene TRBJ2-5; TRBD1 or TRBD2 may be the D gene (6 bases each). Germline assignment: CDR1 DFQATT and CDR2 SNEGSKA (reference sequence). V lost 1 base to trimming and J lost 3 bases, with 12 bases between them. CDR3 length equals 14 residues. The CDR3 protein is CSARGGASEETQYF. The CDR3 nucleotides are TGCAGTGCTAGAGGGGGGGCTAGCGAAGAGACCCAGTACTTC.

V is TRBV7-2 and J is TRBJ2-1; 10 positions match TRBD2. With 5 bases clipped from V and 14 bases from J, the junction kept 6 bases outside the gene matches. The CDR3 has 12 amino acids. Germline loops: CDR1 SGHTA, CDR2 FQGNSA. The CDR3 DNA sequence: TGTGCCAGCAGCCCAACCGGGACTAGCGAGTTCTTC. This encodes CASSPTGTSEFF.

This clonotype came up once. V and J are TRBV6-6 and TRBJ2-3; D not certain. Looked up from germline, CDR1 is MNHNY and CDR2 is SVGAGI (reference sequence). V was clipped by 5 bases and J by 2 bases, with 14 bases between them. The CDR3 is 15 amino acids. The CDR3 here is CASSPFTYSTDTQYF. The CDR3 nucleotides are TGTGCCAGCAGTCCCTTCACCTACTCCACAGATACGCAGTATTTT.

The chain joins TRBV28 to TRBJ2-5; TRBD2 matches at 7 bases. The CDR3 contains 14 residues. After removal of 5 bases from V and 4 bases from J, the junction contained 7 bases not matched to a gene. Germline V gene data show CDR1 as MDHEN and CDR2 as SYDVKM. The CDR3 here is CASSARGFRETQYF. The CDR3 DNA sequence: TGTGCCAGCAGTGCGCGGGGGTTCCGAGAGACCCAGTACTTC. Based on the CDR3 plus reference TRBV28 and TRBJ2-5, the full variable domain is DVKVTQSSRYLVKRTGEKVFLECVQDMDHENMFWYRQDPGLGLRLIYFSYDVKMKEKGDIPEGYSVSREKKERFSLILESASTNQTSMYLCASSARGFRETQYFGPGTRLLVL.